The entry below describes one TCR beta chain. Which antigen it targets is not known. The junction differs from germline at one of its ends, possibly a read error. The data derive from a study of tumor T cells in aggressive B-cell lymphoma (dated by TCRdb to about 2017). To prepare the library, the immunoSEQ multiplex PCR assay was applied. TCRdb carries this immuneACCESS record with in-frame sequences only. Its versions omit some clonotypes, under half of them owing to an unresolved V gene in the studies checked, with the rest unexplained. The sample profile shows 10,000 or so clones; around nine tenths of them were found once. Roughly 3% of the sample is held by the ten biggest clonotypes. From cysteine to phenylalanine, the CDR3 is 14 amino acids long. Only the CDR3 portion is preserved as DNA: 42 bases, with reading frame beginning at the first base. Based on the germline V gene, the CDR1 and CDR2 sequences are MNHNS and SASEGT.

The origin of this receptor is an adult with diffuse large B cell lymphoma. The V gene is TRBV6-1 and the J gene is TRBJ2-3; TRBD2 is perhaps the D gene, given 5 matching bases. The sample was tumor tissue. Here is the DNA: TGTGCCAGCAGTGGGGGAGCGAGCACAGATACACAGTATTTT. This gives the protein CASSGGASTDTQYF.